This TCR beta chain is drawn from a study of T cell responses to AZD1222 COVID-19 vaccine. The method was immunoSEQ multiplex PCR; TCRdb's version includes in-frame clones alone and lacks a portion of them. The table records under 100,000 clones, approximately 85% of them present only once. There are 11 residues in the CDR3. Germline CDR1 reads SEHNR; CDR2 reads FQNEAQ (reference sequence). V was shortened by 6 bases and J by 3 bases, with 6 bases between the two germline ends. Specimen: peripheral blood, collected 28 days after the second AZD1222 dose. The sequence was obtained from an adult who received the AZD1222 COVID-19 vaccine. The chain employs TRBV7-9 and TRBJ2-7, with D unclear. The CDR3, as DNA: TGTGCCAGCAGTTACCGCTACGAGCAGTACTTC. Translated: CASSYRYEQYF.